The clone carrying this T cell receptor beta chain was counted a single time. Its antigen remains unidentified. The CDR3 is 17 residues long. From germline, CDR1 is LGHNA and CDR2 YNFKEQ. V lost 4 bases and J lost 6; bases outside the gene matches: 13. The data stem from a study of T-cell memory formation after mild COVID-19. Study information: TCR clusters showed largely donor specificity.

Overall study findings and caveats: Balance between CD4 and CD8 was seen in clones contracting day 15 to 85, and a CD4+ lean was seen in later expanders.

TCRdb independently ran MiXCR on the 5' RACE reads; one entry per CDR3 protein. Among almost 550,000 distinct CDR3 sequences listed, over 20% were seen once. The rearrangement links TRBV4-2 to TRBJ2-5, with 11 bases fitting TRBD2. The clonotype was recovered from an adult woman who had mild COVID-19 (a few samples of this study predate the infection). Cell type and time point are not known. Input material: PBMCs or a T cell subset sorted from them (not recorded which). CDR3 nucleotide sequence: TGTGCCAGCAGCCTAAGCCGGGTGACTAGCGGGGTTCAGACCCAGTACTTC. Translated, it gives CASSLSRVTSGVQTQYF.